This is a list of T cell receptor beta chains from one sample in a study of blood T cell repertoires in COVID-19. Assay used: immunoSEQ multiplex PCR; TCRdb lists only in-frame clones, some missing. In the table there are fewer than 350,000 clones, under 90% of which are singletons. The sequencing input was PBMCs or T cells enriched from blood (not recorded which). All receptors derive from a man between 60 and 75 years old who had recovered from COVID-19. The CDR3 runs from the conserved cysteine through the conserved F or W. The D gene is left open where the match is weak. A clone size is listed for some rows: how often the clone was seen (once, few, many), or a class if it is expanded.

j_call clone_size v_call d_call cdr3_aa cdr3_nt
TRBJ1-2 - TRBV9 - CASSPAGVYTNYGYTF TGTGCCAGCAGCCCCGCGGGGGTTTACACTAACTATGGCTACACCTTC
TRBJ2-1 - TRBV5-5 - CASSLERAFYNEQFF TGTGCCAGCAGCCTTGAGCGGGCCTTCTACAATGAGCAGTTCTTC
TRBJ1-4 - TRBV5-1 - CASSSQASEKLFF TGCGCCAGCAGCTCCCAAGCGAGTGAAAAACTGTTTTTT
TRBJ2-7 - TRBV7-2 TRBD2 CASSRISGSYEQYF TGTGCCAGCAGCCGCATCAGCGGGAGTTACGAGCAGTACTTC
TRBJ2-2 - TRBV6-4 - CASTEHGGQDGELFF TGTGCCAGCACCGAGCACGGGGGGCAGGACGGGGAGCTGTTTTTT
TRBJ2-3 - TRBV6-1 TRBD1 CASSAIPRTGAWTDTQYF TGTGCCAGCAGTGCGATTCCCCGGACAGGGGCTTGGACAGATACGCAGTATTTT
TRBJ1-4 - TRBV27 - CASSSQGREKLFF TGTGCCAGCAGCTCTCAGGGGCGTGAAAAACTGTTTTTT
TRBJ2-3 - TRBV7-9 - CASSLGLAVTTDTQYF TGTGCCAGCAGCTTAGGGCTAGCTGTCACCACAGATACGCAGTATTTT
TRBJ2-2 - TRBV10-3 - CATRQGATGELFF TGTGCCACTAGACAAGGGGCCACCGGGGAGCTGTTTTTT
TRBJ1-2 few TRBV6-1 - CASSAQGFLREGYGYTF TGTGCCAGCAGTGCGCAGGGTTTTTTACGGGAGGGGTATGGCTACACCTTC
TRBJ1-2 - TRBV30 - CAWSLAGPSYGYTF TGTGCCTGGAGTCTAGCCGGGCCCTCCTATGGCTACACCTTC
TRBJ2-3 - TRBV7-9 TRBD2 CASSLLTSVSQYF TGTGCCAGCAGCTTACTAACTAGCGTATCGCAGTATTTT
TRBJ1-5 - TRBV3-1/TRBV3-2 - CASSHHVDEDQPQHF TGTGCCAGCAGCCATCACGTAGATGAGGATCAGCCCCAGCATTTT
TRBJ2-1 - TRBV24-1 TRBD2 CATSDLRAGVGYEQFF TGTGCCACCAGTGATTTGAGAGCGGGAGTCGGCTATGAGCAGTTCTTC
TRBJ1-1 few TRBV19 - CASSIGGNTEAFF TGTGCCAGTAGTATCGGGGGGAACACTGAAGCTTTCTTT
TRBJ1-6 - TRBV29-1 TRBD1 CSVAGEPGTGKNSPLHF TGCAGCGTTGCCGGAGAGCCCGGGACAGGGAAAAATTCACCCCTCCACTTT
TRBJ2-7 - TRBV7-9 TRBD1 CASGGVGTRQGALEQYF TGTGCCAGCGGGGGGGTCGGAACGAGACAGGGGGCTCTCGAGCAGTACTTC
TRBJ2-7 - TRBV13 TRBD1 CASSPTDGQESEQYF TGTGCCAGCAGCCCCACAGACGGACAGGAGTCCGAGCAGTACTTC
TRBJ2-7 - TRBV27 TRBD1 CASAAGTGGYEQYF TGTGCCAGCGCTGCGGGGACAGGGGGGTACGAGCAGTACTTC
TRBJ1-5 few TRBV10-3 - CAISESQGSNQPQHF TGTGCCATCAGTGAGTCGCAGGGGTCAAATCAGCCCCAGCATTTT
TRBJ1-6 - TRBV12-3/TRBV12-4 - CASGGGRALHF TGTGCCAGCGGTGGGGGGAGGGCTCTCCACTTT
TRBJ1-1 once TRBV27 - CASSRPQVNTEAFF TGTGCCAGCAGCCGCCCACAGGTGAACACTGAAGCTTTCTTT
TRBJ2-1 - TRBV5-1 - CASSLIPINEQFF TGCGCCAGCAGCTTGATACCTATTAATGAGCAGTTCTTC
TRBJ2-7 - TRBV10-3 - CAISEGRYEQYF TGTGCCATCAGTGAGGGGAGATACGAGCAGTACTTC
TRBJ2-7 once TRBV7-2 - CASSLVGGGSYEQYF TGTGCCAGCAGCTTAGTCGGTGGGGGCAGCTACGAGCAGTACTTC
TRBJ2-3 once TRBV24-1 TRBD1 CATSDPGTGATDTQYF TGTGCCACCAGTGATCCCGGGACAGGGGCCACAGATACGCAGTATTTT
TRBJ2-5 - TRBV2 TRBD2 CASGEREGKETQYF TGTGCCAGCGGAGAGCGGGAGGGCAAGGAGACCCAGTACTTC
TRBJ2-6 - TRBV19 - CASLRPGAQGANVLTF TGTGCCAGTTTAAGACCAGGGGCGCAGGGGGCCAACGTCCTGACTTTC
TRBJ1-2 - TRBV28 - CASSLSTVRANYGYTF TGTGCCAGCAGTTTGTCGACAGTTAGGGCTAACTATGGCTACACCTTC
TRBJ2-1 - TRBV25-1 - CASMFSGYNEQFF TGTGCCAGCATGTTCTCCGGGTACAATGAGCAGTTCTTC
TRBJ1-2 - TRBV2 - CASTPIPGTGYTF TGTGCCAGCACTCCAATCCCGGGAACAGGCTACACCTTC
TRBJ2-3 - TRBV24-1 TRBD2 CATSEPLAGEQDTQYF TGTGCCACCAGTGAGCCACTAGCGGGAGAGCAAGATACGCAGTATTTT
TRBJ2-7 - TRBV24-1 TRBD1 CATSDGTGGSYEQYF TGTGCCACCAGTGATGGGACAGGGGGCTCCTACGAGCAGTACTTC
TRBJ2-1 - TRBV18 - CASSPGGQPYNEQFF TGTGCCAGCTCACCAGGTGGACAGCCGTACAATGAGCAGTTCTTC
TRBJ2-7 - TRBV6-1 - CASSESGASYEQYF TGTGCCAGCAGTGAATCAGGGGCTTCCTACGAGCAGTACTTC
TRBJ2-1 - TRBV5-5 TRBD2 CASSLATAGVIFNEQFF TGTGCCAGCAGCTTGGCCACGGCGGGAGTTATATTCAATGAGCAGTTCTTC
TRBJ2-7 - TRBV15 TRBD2 CATTLGGPYEQYF TGTGCCACTACGCTGGGAGGGCCCTACGAGCAGTACTTC
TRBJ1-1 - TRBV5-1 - CASSSPGYSAGTEAFF TGCGCCAGCAGCTCGCCAGGGTATTCGGCGGGAACTGAAGCTTTCTTT
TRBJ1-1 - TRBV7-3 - CASSLMSVTEAFF TGTGCCAGCAGCTTAATGAGCGTCACTGAAGCTTTCTTT
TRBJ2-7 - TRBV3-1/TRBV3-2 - CASSQTTGSSYEQYF TGTGCCAGCAGCCAAACTACCGGAAGCTCCTACGAGCAGTACTTC
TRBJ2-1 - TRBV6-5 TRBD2 CASNGLAGGLDEQFF TGTGCCAGCAACGGACTAGCGGGAGGGCTCGATGAGCAGTTCTTC
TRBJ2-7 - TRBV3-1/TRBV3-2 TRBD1 CASSQEKPTGTGGFYEQYF TGTGCCAGCAGCCAAGAAAAGCCGACCGGGACAGGGGGATTTTACGAGCAGTACTTC
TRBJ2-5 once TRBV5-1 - CASSLGRVGQETQYF TGCGCCAGCAGCTTGGGCAGGGTGGGTCAAGAGACCCAGTACTTC
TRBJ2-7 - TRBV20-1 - CSASRDTYEQYF TGCAGTGCTAGTAGGGACACCTACGAGCAGTACTTC
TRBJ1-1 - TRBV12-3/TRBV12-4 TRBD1 CASRTGPEAFF TGTGCCAGCAGGACAGGGCCTGAAGCTTTCTTT
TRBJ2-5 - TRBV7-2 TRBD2 CASRSTSGGTQYF TGTGCCAGCAGGTCTACTAGCGGGGGGACCCAGTACTTC
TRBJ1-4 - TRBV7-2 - CASSLGGRVVSEKLFF TGTGCCAGCAGCTTAGGGGGGAGGGTGGTGAGTGAAAAACTGTTTTTT
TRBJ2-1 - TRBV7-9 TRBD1 CASSPTITGGDEQFF TGTGCCAGCAGCCCCACCATTACAGGGGGCGATGAGCAGTTCTTC